The clone carrying this T cell receptor (beta chain) was seen only a few times. The CDR3 covers 16 residues. Germline assignment: CDR1 SEHNR and CDR2 FQNEAQ (reference sequence). The V segment lost 5 bases and the J segment 5 bases; nucleotides outside the gene matches: 10. This sample was taken from a study of cytomegalovirus exposure and HLA in healthy donors. The PCR was carried out with 60 Vbeta primers and 13 Jbeta primers. Per the study methods: Roughly 76 million unique TCR beta chains, 9.5 million to 11 million of them shared, were counted by a later analysis. Sequencing used immunoSEQ multiplex PCR; TCRdb keeps in-frame clones, though not all of them. From that table come the V and J calls and clone size; the DNA was used to work out D and trimming. The data hold 140,000 to 150,000 clones, with about 80% observed a single time.

This TCR came from a female donor in good health and CMV-seronegative. The rearrangement links TRBV7-9 to TRBJ2-2; 8 nucleotides agree with TRBD1. Sequencing was done on a sample of PBMCs. This CDR3 is CASSRSGTGLTGELFF. The CDR3 DNA follows: TGTGCCAGCAGCAGATCCGGGACAGGCTTAACCGGGGAGCTGTTTTTT.